A selection of T cell receptor beta chains follows, all from one sample in a study of patients and donors after allogeneic stem cell transplantation. TCRdb reanalysed the RT-PCR reads using MiXCR and keeps one entry per CDR3 protein. This table holds 90,000 to 120,000 distinct CDR3 sequences, approximately 40% found once. The sequenced sample consisted of blood, either unsorted or a sorted T cell fraction (not recorded which). The receptors come from a human donor who was either an allogeneic HSCT recipient or a stem cell or donor lymphocyte infusion donor (not recorded which). It is not recorded whose cells these are; they may come from a transplant donor. Both conserved end residues are part of each CDR3. A D gene is named only where the DNA matches it firmly. Clone size appears in some rows only: once, few, many, or a class for an expanded clone.

v_gene: TRBV27; j_gene: TRBJ1-5; abundance: few; len: 15; d_gene: TRBD1; CDR3aa: CASSRRGQLNQPQHF; CDR3nt: TGTGCCAGCAGTCGGAGGGGGCAGTTGAATCAGCCCCAGCATTTT
v_gene: TRBV5-6; j_gene: TRBJ2-7; abundance: .; len: 14; d_gene: TRBD2; CDR3aa: CASSSGTSGLSQYF; CDR3nt: TGTGCCAGCAGCTCCGGGACTAGCGGGCTTTCTCAGTACTTC
v_gene: TRBV3-1; j_gene: TRBJ1-2; abundance: .; len: 15; d_gene: TRBD1; CDR3aa: CASSQQGAPRYGYTF; CDR3nt: TGTGCCAGCAGCCAGCAGGGGGCGCCCCGTTATGGCTACACCTTC
v_gene: TRBV5-5; j_gene: TRBJ2-7; abundance: .; len: 16; d_gene: TRBD2; CDR3aa: CASSLASSGRLYEQYF; CDR3nt: TGTGCCAGCAGCTTGGCTTCCAGCGGGAGGCTGTACGAGCAGTACTTC
v_gene: TRBV6-2/TRBV6-3; j_gene: TRBJ2-1; abundance: .; len: 16; d_gene: TRBD2; CDR3aa: CASSPLGLAGYNEQFF; CDR3nt: TGTGCCAGCAGCCCCTTGGGACTAGCGGGATACAATGAGCAGTTCTTC
v_gene: TRBV7-2; j_gene: TRBJ1-1; abundance: few; len: 13; d_gene: TRBD1; CDR3aa: CASSLARDSEAFF; CDR3nt: TGTGCCAGCAGCTTAGCAAGGGACAGTGAAGCTTTCTTT
v_gene: TRBV10-3; j_gene: TRBJ2-3; abundance: .; len: 17; d_gene: TRBD2; CDR3aa: CAISESWSSGSRDTQYF; CDR3nt: TGTGCCATCAGTGAGTCTTGGTCTAGCGGGAGCAGAGATACGCAGTATTTT
v_gene: TRBV7-2; j_gene: TRBJ1-5; abundance: .; len: 14; d_gene: .; CDR3aa: CASSLGSRVQPQHF; CDR3nt: TGTGCCAGCAGCTTAGGTTCTAGGGTACAGCCCCAGCATTTT
v_gene: TRBV20-1; j_gene: TRBJ2-3; abundance: .; len: 14; d_gene: .; CDR3aa: CSARAGTVGDTQYF; CDR3nt: TGCAGTGCTAGAGCCGGAACTGTGGGAGATACGCAGTATTTT
v_gene: TRBV24-1; j_gene: TRBJ2-3; abundance: .; len: 11; d_gene: .; CDR3aa: CATSDRATQYF; CDR3nt: TGTGCCACCAGTGATAGGGCTACGCAGTATTTT
v_gene: TRBV15; j_gene: TRBJ2-3; abundance: .; len: 16; d_gene: TRBD2; CDR3aa: CATSLTSGDSTDTQYF; CDR3nt: TGTGCCACCAGCCTGACTAGCGGGGATAGCACAGATACGCAGTATTTT
v_gene: TRBV4-3; j_gene: TRBJ2-3; abundance: .; len: 17; d_gene: .; CDR3aa: CASSHAPRNTSPDTQYF; CDR3nt: TGCGCCAGCAGCCACGCCCCACGGAACACTAGCCCAGATACGCAGTATTTT
v_gene: TRBV24-1; j_gene: TRBJ2-3; abundance: .; len: 13; d_gene: .; CDR3aa: CATGSGSTDTQYF; CDR3nt: TGTGCCACCGGGAGCGGCAGCACAGATACGCAGTATTTT
v_gene: TRBV12-3/TRBV12-4; j_gene: TRBJ2-3; abundance: .; len: 13; d_gene: .; CDR3aa: CASASTSTDTQYF; CDR3nt: TGTGCCAGCGCCTCGACTAGTACAGATACGCAGTATTTT
v_gene: TRBV10-3; j_gene: TRBJ1-1; abundance: few; len: 13; d_gene: .; CDR3aa: CAISGPGGTEAFF; CDR3nt: TGTGCCATCAGTGGACCTGGCGGCACTGAAGCTTTCTTT
v_gene: TRBV29-1; j_gene: TRBJ2-7; abundance: .; len: 14; d_gene: .; CDR3aa: CSVAWGTRKVEQYF; CDR3nt: TGCAGCGTTGCGTGGGGGACAAGGAAGGTCGAGCAGTACTTC
v_gene: TRBV11-2; j_gene: TRBJ1-4; abundance: .; len: 14; d_gene: .; CDR3aa: CASSRIPLYGKLFF; CDR3nt: TGTGCCAGCAGCCGAATACCCCTGTACGGAAAACTGTTTTTT
v_gene: TRBV24-1; j_gene: TRBJ2-3; abundance: .; len: 15; d_gene: .; CDR3aa: CATSEADVGRDTQYF; CDR3nt: TGTGCCACCAGTGAGGCGGACGTCGGAAGAGATACGCAGTATTTT
v_gene: TRBV7-6; j_gene: TRBJ2-1; abundance: .; len: 14; d_gene: TRBD1; CDR3aa: CASSLPGQINEQFF; CDR3nt: TGTGCCAGCAGCCTGCCGGGACAGATCAATGAGCAGTTCTTC
v_gene: TRBV12-3/TRBV12-4; j_gene: TRBJ1-2; abundance: many; len: 14; d_gene: TRBD1; CDR3aa: CASSGQGMFYGYTF; CDR3nt: TGTGCCAGCAGTGGACAGGGGATGTTTTATGGCTACACCTTC
v_gene: TRBV10-3; j_gene: TRBJ2-6; abundance: .; len: 18; d_gene: .; CDR3aa: CAISESSQAISGANVLTF; CDR3nt: TGTGCCATCAGTGAGTCGTCACAGGCGATCTCTGGGGCCAACGTCCTGACTTTC
v_gene: TRBV7-2; j_gene: TRBJ2-4; abundance: once; len: 16; d_gene: .; CDR3aa: CASSLERAAQGNIQYF; CDR3nt: TGTGCCAGCAGCTTAGAGAGAGCGGCCCAGGGAAACATTCAGTACTTC